This paragraph reports one T cell receptor beta chain. Its target is not known. The CDR3 sequence is 14 residues long. Germline CDR1 reads SEHNR; CDR2 reads FQNEAQ (reference sequence). J was trimmed by 6 bases and V by 3 bases; bases with no gene match: 6. The sample is drawn from a study of OX40 agonist ivuxolimab in advanced cancers. Study summary: Those treated in dose escalation had hepatocellular carcinoma, melanoma, renal cell cancer or head and neck cancer. Whole-study results and caveats: Relative to CD4+, CD8+ T cells held more expanded clones on average.

TCRdb's table, derived via immunoSEQ multiplex PCR, lists solely in-frame clones and lacks some. Of approximately 79,000 clones detected, around 84% appear once; the ten largest clones hold about 2.6%. Specimen: CD4+ or CD8+ T cells sorted from blood, collected in a trial of the OX40 agonist ivuxolimab. The chain recombines TRBV7-9 with TRBJ1-1, with TRBD1 matching over 8 bases. The sequence derives from an adult with an advanced solid tumor such as melanoma, head and neck, liver or kidney cancer. The CDR3 loop reads CASSFRGRGSEAFF. The CDR3 DNA reads TGTGCCAGCAGCTTCAGGGGGCGAGGTTCTGAAGCTTTCTTT.